This T cell receptor (beta chain) was sequenced for a study of cytomegalovirus exposure and HLA in healthy donors. Points from the study as a whole: A few CMV-associated chains were confirmed in vitro to be specific for CMV antigens.

To note about this clone: Its antigen is unknown.

PCR was performed using 60 Vbeta and 13 Jbeta primers. Here immunoSEQ multiplex PCR was the method, and the copy in TCRdb shows in-frame clones only, minus some. With some 80,000 clones in the sample, the ten largest clones hold about 1.1%. The clonotype was recovered from a woman in her 30s in good health and CMV-seronegative. Sequenced: PBMCs.

The CDR3 bases are TGTGCCAGCAGCAAACCCGGGGGGTGCGATCAGCCCCAGCATTTT. Its translation is CASSKPGGCDQPQHF. The V call is TRBV21-1, the J call TRBJ1-5. TRBV21-1 is marked as a pseudogene. CDR3 length equals 15 residues.